The 8 T cell receptor beta chains reported below all come from one sample, sequenced in a study of blood T cell repertoires in COVID-19. Assay used: immunoSEQ multiplex PCR; TCRdb lists only in-frame clones, some missing. The sample has tens of thousands of clones, 78% seen once; the top ten hold roughly 5.3%. The specimen sequenced was peripheral blood. Receptor source: a human donor in a cohort sampled during active COVID-19.

This clone was detected only once. The genes are TRBV3-1 (or the pseudogene TRBV3-2) and TRBJ2-4; D is possibly TRBD1 (5 bases). This CDR3 comprises 14 residues. Germline assignment: CDR1 LGHDT and CDR2 YNNKEL (reference sequence). Trimming removed 4 bases from V and 0 bases from J, with 7 bases in between. As DNA, the CDR3 is TGTGCCAGCAGCCCAGGGCTAGCCAAAAACATTCAGTACTTC. Translated, it gives CASSPGLAKNIQYF.

V gene TRBV28 combines with J gene TRBJ2-2; 8 bases match TRBD1. The CDR3 consists of 16 residues. J lost 5 bases, V lost 2 bases, and 7 bases had no gene match. From germline, CDR1 is MDHEN and CDR2 SYDVKM. The CDR3 DNA sequence: TGTGCCAGCAGTTTACCGGACAGGGAGTGGACCGGGGAGCTGTTTTTT. It is translated as CASSLPDREWTGELFF.

The chain employs TRBV10-3 and TRBJ1-2; the D is unclear. This CDR3 contains 13 residues. Trimming left V 4 bases short and J 2 bases short, with 8 bases between. Germline values: CDR1 ENHRY, CDR2 SYGVKD. The CDR3 here is CAISVGGNYGYTF. The CDR3 coding sequence is TGTGCCATCAGTGTGGGAGGGAACTATGGCTACACCTTC.

The chain couples TRBV6-6 to TRBJ1-1, with TRBD1 matching over 12 bases. The CDR3 totals 15 residues. Germline V gene data show CDR1 as MNHNY and CDR2 as SVGAGI (reference sequence). V shed 5 bases and J 4 bases; nucleotides not matched to a gene: 5. The CDR3 region is CASSPPGQGATEAFF. The CDR3 coding sequence is TGTGCCAGCAGTCCACCGGGACAGGGGGCCACTGAAGCTTTCTTT.

This chain uses TRBV6-1 with TRBJ2-1, with D tentatively TRBD1 (6 bases). Between the trimmed V and J ends, which lost 2 bases and 15 bases, there was a span of 11 bases. In germline, CDR1 is MNHNS, CDR2 SASEGT. The CDR3 runs to 11 residues. The chain's CDR3 is CASSESLGGFF. The CDR3 nucleotides are TGTGCCAGCAGTGAAAGCTTAGGGGGGTTCTTC.

Here the CDR3 reads CAQAGAAVTCGYTF. CDR3 nucleotides: TGTGCCCAAGCAGGGGCCGCTGTAACCTGTGGCTACACCTTC. This chain links TRBV6-5 with TRBJ1-2, with D possibly matching TRBD1 (6 bases). The CDR3 sequence is 14 residues long. The germline gives CDR1 MNHEY, CDR2 SVGAGI. Trimming removed 11 bases from V and 7 bases from J, with 23 bases in between.

This chain's CDR3 is CASSQEQGLSYGYTF. The CDR3 DNA reads as TGTGCCAGCAGCCAAGAACAGGGCTTGAGCTATGGCTACACCTTC. This rearrangement joins TRBV3-1 (or the pseudogene TRBV3-2) to TRBJ1-2; D is possibly TRBD1 (6 bases). CDR3 length: 15 amino acids. The V end lost 0 bases, the J end lost 4 bases, and 12 bases lay between the germline ends. Germline CDR1 is LGHDT and CDR2 is YNNKEL (reference sequence).

The rearrangement links TRBV15 to TRBJ2-7; maybe TRBD1 (6 bases). The CDR3 contains 17 residues. Germline V gene data show CDR1 as LNHNV and CDR2 as YYDKDF (reference sequence). V shed 0 bases and J shed 2 bases, with 17 bases lying between them. The CDR3 protein is CATSRDTGTPNPYEQYF. The CDR3 DNA reads TGTGCCACCAGCAGAGATACCGGGACACCTAACCCCTACGAGCAGTACTTC.